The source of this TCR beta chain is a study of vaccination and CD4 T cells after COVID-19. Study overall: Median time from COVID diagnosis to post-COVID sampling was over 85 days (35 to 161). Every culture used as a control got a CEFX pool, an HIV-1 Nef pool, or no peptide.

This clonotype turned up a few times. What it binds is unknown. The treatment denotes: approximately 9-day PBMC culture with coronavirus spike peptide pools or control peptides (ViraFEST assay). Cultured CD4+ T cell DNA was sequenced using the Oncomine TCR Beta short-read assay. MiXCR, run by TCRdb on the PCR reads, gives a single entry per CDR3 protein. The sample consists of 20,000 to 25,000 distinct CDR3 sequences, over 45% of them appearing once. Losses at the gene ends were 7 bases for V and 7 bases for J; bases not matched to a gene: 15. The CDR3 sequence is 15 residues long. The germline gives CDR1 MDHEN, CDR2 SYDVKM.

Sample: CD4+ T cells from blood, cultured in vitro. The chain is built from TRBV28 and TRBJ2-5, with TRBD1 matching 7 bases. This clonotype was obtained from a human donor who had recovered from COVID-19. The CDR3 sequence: CASTTNRGALRTQYF. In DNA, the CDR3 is TGTGCCAGCACCACAAACAGGGGCGCCTTAAGGACCCAGTACTTC.